These 23 T cell receptor beta chains came from one sample sequenced in a study of shared clonotypes between healthy human individuals (dated by TCRdb to the early 2020s). The library came from the immunoSEQ multiplex PCR assay. The immuneACCESS repertoire file appears here via TCRdb, limited to in-frame rearrangements. These files lack a portion of the clones; in checked studies, under half of the deficit traces to unresolved V genes, and the cause of the others is not known. Here the sample has 1,400,000 or so clones; about 98.5% occur a single time. The ten top clones hold approximately 0.38% of the sample. Material: naive CD4+ T cells sorted from blood. The cell subset or site label on this specimen signifies: CD45RA+ positively selected. The receptors come from a man aged 25-45 years in good health.

The V gene is TRBV15, the J gene TRBJ2-7; D gene unclear. CDR3 length equals 16 residues. Trimming took off 0 bases at V and 2 bases at J, with 14 bases between the two ends. Germline assignment: CDR1 LNHNV and CDR2 YYDKDF (reference sequence). The CDR3 sequence: CATSRERVIPTYEQYF. In DNA form, the CDR3 reads TGTGCCACCAGCAGAGAAAGAGTTATTCCCACCTACGAGCAGTACTTC.

CDR3 nucleotide sequence: TGCAGCGCCGCATTCGGGTCCAATCAGCCCCAGCATTTT. This encodes CSAAFGSNQPQHF. The chain carries TRBV29-1 and TRBJ1-5; D is undetermined. There are 13 residues in the CDR3. In germline, CDR1 is SQVTM, CDR2 ANQGSEA. V was clipped by 7 bases and J by 3 bases, with 13 bases between them.

The CDR3 here is CASSLAGEVSYNEQFF. CDR3 nucleotides: TGTGCCAGCAGCTTAGCGGGGGAGGTCTCCTACAATGAGCAGTTCTTC. The chain couples TRBV7-6 to TRBJ2-1; perhaps TRBD2 as D (6 bases). V lost 0 bases and J lost 0, with 9 bases in between. The germline V gene has CDR1 SGHVS and CDR2 FNYEAQ. The CDR3 loop spans 16 amino acids. Filled out from reference TRBV7-6 and TRBJ2-1, the complete variable domain reads GAGVSQSPRYKVTKRGQDVALRCDPISGHVSLYWYRQALGQGPEFLTYFNYEAQQDKSGLPNDRFSAERPEGSISTLTIQRTEQRDSAMYRCASSLAGEVSYNEQFFGPGTRLTVL.

The chain uses TRBV28 and TRBJ1-2; D gene unclear. Trimming shortened V by 4 bases and J by 7 bases, and 19 bases separated the two germline ends. This CDR3 comprises 15 residues. Germline CDR1 is MDHEN and CDR2 is SYDVKM. The CDR3, as DNA: TGTGCCAGCAGTTCGCCGGGTCCCGTCGTGAGTGGCTACACCTTC. Protein: CASSSPGPVVSGYTF.

The V gene is TRBV5-1, the J gene TRBJ2-3; D remains ambiguous. Trimming cost V 1 base and J 0 bases, with 9 bases left between them. The length of the CDR3 is 15 residues. Germline CDR1 is SGHRS and CDR2 is YFSETQ. DNA for the CDR3: TGCGCCAGCAGCTTGTTGGCCGCGAGCACAGATACGCAGTATTTT. This encodes CASSLLAASTDTQYF. Variable domain in full (rest from reference TRBV5-1 and TRBJ2-3): KAGVTQTPRYLIKTRGQQVTLSCSPISGHRSVSWYQQTPGQGLQFLFEYFSETQRNKGNFPGRFSGRQFSNSRSEMNVSTLELGDSALYLCASSLLAASTDTQYFGPGTRLTVL.

This rearrangement joins TRBV9 to TRBJ1-2, with unresolved D. This CDR3 has 16 residues. Germline V gene lookup returns CDR1 SGDLS and CDR2 YYNGEE. V dropped 4 bases and J dropped 4 bases, with 20 bases sitting between them. Here the CDR3 DNA reads TGTGCCAGCAGCATGAACATGAGGACTTTAACCTATGGCTACACCTTC. Its translation: CASSMNMRTLTYGYTF.

This chain joins TRBV18 and TRBJ1-5; D gene uncertain. CDR1 is KGHSH and CDR2 is LQKENI in the germline V gene. V dropped 6 bases and J dropped 8 bases, with 11 bases sitting between them. CDR3 length: 12 residues. This chain's CDR3 is CASSSLREPQHF. CDR3 DNA sequence: TGTGCCAGCTCCTCCCTACGGGAGCCCCAGCATTTT.

This chain links TRBV11-3 with TRBJ2-1, with 10 bases that match TRBD1. CDR1 SGHNT and CDR2 YENEEA come from the germline V gene. The CDR3 totals 17 residues. With V trimmed by 5 bases and J by 4 bases, 11 bases remained unmatched. The CDR3: CASSLHPGQGIYNEQFF. The CDR3 DNA follows: TGTGCCAGCAGCCTCCACCCGGGACAGGGGATATACAATGAGCAGTTCTTC. Variable domain in full (rest from reference TRBV11-3 and TRBJ2-1): EAGVVQSPRYKIIEKKQPVAFWCNPISGHNTLYWYLQNLGQGPELLIRYENEEAVDDSQLPKDRFSAERLKGVDSTLKIQPAELGDSAVYLCASSLHPGQGIYNEQFFGPGTRLTVL.

The chain joins TRBV7-8 to TRBJ1-5; 7 nucleotides line up with TRBD1. V lost 5 bases, J lost 4 bases, and 5 bases stayed unmatched. Germline-derived CDR1 and CDR2 are SGHVS and FQNEAQ. The CDR3 has 14 residues. This chain's CDR3 is CASSLRGGNQPQHF. CDR3 bases: TGTGCCAGCAGCCTCAGGGGGGGGAATCAGCCCCAGCATTTT.

The genes are TRBV7-9 and TRBJ1-3, with a possible D match to TRBD1 (6 bases). There are 15 residues in the CDR3. The V gene lost 5 bases and the J gene lost 2 bases, with 13 bases spanning the gap. Germline V lookup: CDR1 SEHNR, CDR2 FQNEAQ (reference sequence). The CDR3: CASSKGTYTGNTIYF. The CDR3 DNA is TGTGCCAGCAGCAAAGGGACATATACTGGAAACACCATATATTTT. Supplemented by reference TRBV7-9 and TRBJ1-3, the full variable domain reads DTGVSQNPRHKITKRGQNVTFRCDPISEHNRLYWYRQTLGQGPEFLTYFQNEAQLEKSRLLSDRFSAERPKGSFSTLEIQRTEQGDSAMYLCASSKGTYTGNTIYFGEGSWLTVV.

The J gene is TRBJ2-2, the V gene TRBV7-6; no clear D. Trimming stripped 1 base from V and 6 bases from J, with 12 bases between. Per germline, CDR1 SGHVS and CDR2 FNYEAQ. The CDR3 contains 15 residues. CDR3 in DNA: TGTGCCAGCAGCTTAGGATCAAGTGGGGCCGGGGAGCTGTTTTTT. Translation: CASSLGSSGAGELFF.

The chain couples TRBV28 to TRBJ2-7; D possibly corresponds to TRBD2 (7 bases). This CDR3 spans 14 amino acids. V shed 6 bases and J shed 1 base, with 13 bases lying between them. Germline CDR1 reads MDHEN; CDR2 reads SYDVKM. The CDR3 bases are TGTGCCAGCAGGGAAGGGGGGGAGTCCTACGAGCAGTACTTC. It encodes CASREGGESYEQYF.

This clone was seen a single time. The chain recombines TRBV13 with TRBJ2-3; D not resolved. Trimming cost V 5 bases and J 3 bases, with 18 bases left between them. CDR1 PRHDT and CDR2 FYEKMQ come from the germline V gene (reference sequence). This CDR3 has 16 residues. CDR3 in amino acids: CASSPQGLVQTDTQYF. DNA for the CDR3: TGTGCCAGCAGCCCGCAAGGTCTCGTTCAGACAGATACGCAGTATTTT.

As concerns this clone: Additional DNA sequences in this sample encode the identical CDR3. The J gene is TRBJ2-7, the V gene TRBV20-1, with no clear D. The V gene lost 2 bases and the J gene lost 2 bases, with 4 bases spanning the gap. The CDR3 contains 11 residues. Per the germline V gene, CDR1 is DFQATT and CDR2 is SNEGSKA (reference sequence). The CDR3: CSARSPYEQYF. The CDR3 coding sequence is TGCAGTGCTAGATCTCCCTACGAGCAGTACTTC.

The chain joins TRBV7-8 to TRBJ2-5; D remains unclear. Trimming stripped 1 base from V and 0 bases from J, with 12 bases between. There are 16 residues in the CDR3. Germline V CDR1 and CDR2: SGHVS, FQNEAQ. The CDR3, as DNA: TGTGCCAGCAGCTTAGGTATGGGCGGATACCAAGAGACCCAGTACTTC. This gives the protein CASSLGMGGYQETQYF.

The gene calls are TRBV7-9 and TRBJ1-5; D is unclear. The CDR3 has 12 amino acids. Germline values: CDR1 SEHNR, CDR2 FQNEAQ (reference sequence). Between the trimmed V and J ends, which lost 5 bases and 7 bases, there was a span of 9 bases. CDR3: CASSGGLQPQHF. CDR3 coding DNA: TGTGCCAGCAGCGGTGGGCTGCAGCCCCAGCATTTT.

Comment on this clone: One end of the junction does not line up with germline, which may come from a read error. The chain uses TRBV2 and TRBJ2-7, with TRBD2 as a possible D gene (6 bases). Germline V gives CDR1 SNHLY, CDR2 FYNNEI. The CDR3 is made up of 11 amino acids. CDR3 protein: CASSDYGTAAF. The CDR3, as DNA: TGTGCCAGCAGTGACTACGGGACTGCGGCCTTC.

J is TRBJ1-5 and V is TRBV4-1; D perhaps matches TRBD1 (5 bases). Trimming stripped 4 bases from V and 6 bases from J, with 16 bases between. The CDR3 has 15 residues. The germline CDR1 and CDR2 sequences are MGHRA and YSYEKL. The CDR3 sequence is CASSPGTLLSQPQHF. CDR3 sequence (DNA): TGCGCCAGCAGCCCCGGGACTCTACTGAGTCAGCCCCAGCATTTT.

The V call is TRBV12-5, the J call TRBJ2-1; TRBD2 matches 8 bases. Trimming removed 0 bases from V and 12 bases from J; junction bases left unmatched: 4. CDR1 is LGHNT and CDR2 is FRNRAP in the germline V gene. The CDR3 is 13 residues long. The CDR3 region has the DNA TGTGCTAGTGGTTTGGTAGGGGCGGGAGGGCAGTTCTTC. It yields the protein CASGLVGAGGQFF.

The chain joins TRBV6-6 to TRBJ2-5; D gene uncertain. The CDR3 length is 14 residues. The germline CDR1 and CDR2 sequences are MNHNY and SVGAGI (reference sequence). Between the trimmed V and J ends, which lost 7 bases and 4 bases, there was a span of 16 bases. In nucleotides, the CDR3 is TGTGCCAGCAACTCCCCGGCGGCAGGAGAGACCCAGTACTTC. Its translation is CASNSPAAGETQYF.

About this clone itself: An end of the junction does not agree with germline; a read error may underlie this. This chain uses TRBV5-4 with TRBJ2-1; tentative D call: TRBD1 (6 bases). The germline V gene has CDR1 SGHNT and CDR2 YYREEE (reference sequence). This CDR3 is 16 amino acids long. The CDR3 reads CASSPTGRSSFNEQFF. CDR3 sequence (DNA): TGTGCCAGCAGCCCGACAGGAAGGAGTTCCTTCAATGAGCAGTTCTTC. Full variable domain (outside the CDR3, taken from reference TRBV5-4 and TRBJ2-1): ETGVTQSPTHLIKTRGQQVTLRCSSQSGHNTVSWYQQALGQGPQFIFQYYREEENGRGNFPPRFSGLQFPNYSSELNVNALELDDSALYLCASSPTGRSSFNEQFFGPGTRLTVL.

The J gene is TRBJ1-5, the V gene TRBV6-1; D may be TRBD1 (6 bases). The CDR3 is 16 residues long. Germline lookup yields CDR1 MNHNS and CDR2 SASEGT. V was pared by 3 bases and J by 1 base, with 13 bases between. The CDR3 DNA reads TGTGCCAGCAGTGACCCAGGGGCGGGAAGCAATCAGCCCCAGCATTTT. Translation gives CASSDPGAGSNQPQHF.

V gene TRBV14 combines with J gene TRBJ2-7, with D perhaps TRBD2 (5 bases). Per the germline V gene, CDR1 is SGHDN and CDR2 is FVKESK. The CDR3 has 15 amino acids. Deletions cut 1 base from V and 2 bases from J, with 12 bases between. CDR3 region: CASSQGATGTYEQYF. The DNA for the CDR3 is TGTGCCAGCAGCCAAGGAGCGACCGGGACCTACGAGCAGTACTTC.